The source of this T cell receptor beta chain is a study of blood T cell repertoires in COVID-19 (TCRdb year 2020). Some background on the complete study: Samples covering the acute and convalescent phases of COVID-19 were provided by collaborators in the United States, Italy and Spain. The prospective study material was composed of cDNA or gDNA derived from T cells, B-cell-depleted T cells, or PBMCs. Subjects who had been exposed to COVID-19, were actively infected with it, or had recovered from it provided the deeply sampled blood TCRbeta repertoires that made up the dataset. Samples were obtained from the ongoing ImmuneRACE study (first 160 participants) and from 1,200 or so subjects provided by 6 global collaborators. Nearly every sample came with metadata listing a de-identified subject ID, COVID-19 status, age in years and sex. HLA class I and class II types, where available, came from metadata supplied by the sample provider rather than from assay-based typing. The repertoires were released in a freely available public database intended as a resource for research on the immune response to SARS-CoV-2. Points the paper makes about the study in general: How much clinical and demographic metadata was included differed by source and by participant, and the metadata was provided uncurated.

TCRbeta CDR3 regions were amplified from genomic DNA by means of the immunoSEQ Assay, a bias-controlled multiplex PCR. In the paper's pipeline: The number of nucleated cells in each sample was estimated by amplification of reference gene primers within the assay. To quantify the absolute abundance of each unique TCRbeta CDR3 rearrangement, sequence reads were collapsed and filtered. For each sample, productive Simpson clonality was calculated as the square root of Simpson's diversity index across productive rearrangements. As stored in TCRdb, this immuneACCESS dataset retains in-frame rearrangements with V and J assigned. A fraction of the clones does not appear; measured against another copy, unresolved V genes explain less than half of the discrepancy, and the remainder lacks a known reason. V and J calls and clone size are copied from that table; D and trimming were computed from the DNA. The sample data list some 200,000 clones, and 85% to 90% of these were observed just once. Around 4.5% of the sample rests with the top ten.

Collaborating institutions collected whole blood in K2EDTA tubes following their own protocols. For TCRbeta analysis, collaborator samples were shipped as frozen whole blood, as isolated PBMCs, or as DNA extracted from either sample type. Concerning this clone itself: It lacks a known antigen. It has no much larger one-base neighbor in the sample; base qualities were not kept.

The V and J ends are trimmed by 4 bases and 0 bases, leaving 13 bases between them. Including cysteine and phenylalanine, the CDR3 has 15 amino acids. CDR3 DNA is the only sequence kept; it has 45 bases, read in frame from the first base. CDR1 and CDR2, per the germline V gene, are SGHRS and YFSETQ. The receptor chain draws on TRBV5-1 and TRBJ1-1, and perhaps TRBD1 as D gene, on 5 matching bases. Sequencing was done on a sample of peripheral blood. This clonotype originated in a man aged 45-65 years with acute or convalescent COVID-19. The CDR3 has the sequence CASSRGEGLNTEAFF. The nucleotide sequence is given as TGCGCCAGCAGCCGCGGGGAGGGGCTGAACACTGAAGCTTTCTTT.